Below are 29 T cell receptor beta chains sequenced from a single sample in a study of shared clonotypes between healthy human individuals. Assay: immunoSEQ multiplex PCR; the TCRdb copy retains only in-frame clones and omits some. The sample carries around 640,000 clones, about 95% recorded once. Positive CCR7 selection of CD45RO-negative cells yielded the naive CD8 cells, and terminally differentiated effector memory CD45RA+ cells were excluded. Sequences were obtained from naive CD8+ T cells sorted from blood. Receptors originate from a woman aged 25 to 39 in good health.

V and J are TRBV10-3 and TRBJ2-7; 10 positions agree with TRBD2. The CDR3 spans 13 residues. The V gene end was trimmed by 8 bases and the J gene end by 3 bases; junction bases not matched to a gene: 4. The germline gives CDR1 ENHRY, CDR2 SYGVKD. The CDR3 region is CAIGTSAFYEQYF. The CDR3 region has the DNA TGTGCCATCGGGACTAGCGCCTTCTACGAGCAGTACTTC.

V gene TRBV27 combines with J gene TRBJ1-2, with TRBD1 matching over 11 bases. With V trimmed by 7 bases and J by 7 bases, 5 bases remained unmatched. CDR3 length: 13 amino acids. Looked up from germline, CDR1 is MNHEY and CDR2 is SMNVEV (reference sequence). The CDR3 nucleotides read TGTGCCAGCATGCCCGGGACAGGGGGTGGCTACACCTTC. This gives the protein CASMPGTGGGYTF.

This chain uses TRBV5-4 with TRBJ2-1, with a weak D call TRBD2 (6 bases). CDR1 is SGHNT and CDR2 is YYREEE in the germline V gene (reference sequence). The V and J ends lost 4 bases and 7 bases respectively, with 9 bases between them. The CDR3 is 12 residues long. CDR3 region: CASSTTRNEQFF. Here the CDR3 DNA reads TGTGCCAGCAGCACGACTAGGAATGAGCAGTTCTTC.

This clone occurred many times. The V and J genes are TRBV29-1 and TRBJ2-1; D is unresolved. Trimming took off 0 bases at V and 5 bases at J, with 11 bases between the two ends. Looked up from germline, CDR1 is SQVTM and CDR2 is ANQGSEA. The CDR3 has 14 residues. The CDR3 loop reads CSVEDRRGNNEQFF. Written as DNA, the CDR3 is TGCAGCGTTGAAGATCGGCGTGGAAACAATGAGCAGTTCTTC.

The V and J genes are TRBV28 and TRBJ1-1; TRBD1 is a possible D gene (5 bases). This CDR3 has 13 residues. Germline V gene lookup returns CDR1 MDHEN and CDR2 SYDVKM. V was trimmed by 7 bases and J by 3 bases, leaving 12 bases between them. The CDR3, as DNA: TGTGCCAGCACCCTCGACAGCGACACTGAAGCTTTCTTT. Protein: CASTLDSDTEAFF.

For this clone: Other nucleotide sequences in the sample specify the same CDR3. The V and J genes are TRBV27 and TRBJ2-2; the D is unclear. The V and J ends lost 3 bases and 4 bases respectively, with 3 bases between them. This CDR3 region has 12 residues. The germline CDR1 and CDR2 sequences are MNHEY and SMNVEV (reference sequence). The CDR3 DNA sequence: TGTGCCAGCAGTTTCCCCACCGGGGAGCTGTTTTTT. Translating gives CASSFPTGELFF.

This chain links TRBV6-6 with TRBJ2-2; D remains ambiguous. This CDR3 region has 15 residues. V was pared by 0 bases and J by 6 bases, with 11 bases between. Germline CDR1 reads MNHNY; CDR2 reads SVGAGI (reference sequence). In DNA form, the CDR3 reads TGTGCCAGCAGTTACTCTGCATCCGACGCCGGGGAGCTGTTTTTT. It specifies CASSYSASDAGELFF.

Concerning this clone: Other nucleotide sequences in the sample specify the same CDR3. The genes are TRBV9 and TRBJ2-7; 9 nucleotides align to TRBD1. This CDR3 has 14 amino acids. Germline assignment: CDR1 SGDLS and CDR2 YYNGEE. Trimming took 2 bases from V and 2 from J; bases not matched to a gene: 2. The CDR3 DNA reads TGTGCCAGCAGCGTGGGACAGGGAGCCTACGAGCAGTACTTC. It translates to CASSVGQGAYEQYF.

The chain recombines TRBV28 with TRBJ2-5; 8 positions match TRBD1. Germline CDR1 MDHEN, CDR2 SYDVKM. The length of the CDR3 is 13 residues. V lost 4 bases, J lost 2 bases, and 0 bases stayed unmatched. The CDR3: CASSYRGQETQYF. DNA for the CDR3: TGTGCCAGCAGTTACAGGGGGCAAGAGACCCAGTACTTC.

This chain uses TRBV28 with TRBJ1-1; D is unclear. CDR3 length equals 14 residues. CDR1 and CDR2 from the germline V gene are MDHEN and SYDVKM. V gave up 3 bases and J gave up 1 base, with 9 bases separating them. CDR3 coding DNA: TGTGCCAGCAGTTTTGGGTTGGGGAACACTGAAGCTTTCTTT. This translates into CASSFGLGNTEAFF.

Turning to this clone: Other DNA sequences of this sample code for an identical CDR3. The CDR3 DNA is TGTGCCAGCAGTTACGGTGTTGGGGAGCAGTACTTC. Its translation is CASSYGVGEQYF. The chain has TRBV6-5 and TRBJ2-7; no firm D call. The CDR3 consists of 12 residues. Germline CDR1 is MNHEY and CDR2 is SVGAGI. The germline V and J ends were trimmed by 2 bases and 7 bases, with 9 bases remaining between them.

The chain uses TRBV7-9 and TRBJ2-5; TRBD2 might be the D (5 bases). The CDR3 sequence is 15 residues long. V was pared by 2 bases and J by 0 bases, with 10 bases between. Germline loops: CDR1 SEHNR, CDR2 FQNEAQ (reference sequence). The CDR3 nucleotides are TGTGCCAGCAGCTTACTCGGGAACGACCAAGAGACCCAGTACTTC. Translation gives CASSLLGNDQETQYF.

This chain uses TRBV25-1 with TRBJ1-2, with a possible D match to TRBD1 (5 bases). Germline loops: CDR1 MGHDK, CDR2 SYGVNS. This CDR3 is built from 16 residues. The germline V and J ends were trimmed by 2 bases and 1 base, with 14 bases remaining between them. CDR3 in DNA: TGTGCCAGCAGTGAAACCACAGGCGAATTTAACTATGGCTACACCTTC. Encoded protein: CASSETTGEFNYGYTF.

The chain links TRBV6-1 to TRBJ2-7, with D unresolved. This CDR3 region has 13 residues. V lost 8 bases and J 3 bases, leaving 14 bases between the germline ends. CDR1 MNHNS and CDR2 SASEGT come from the germline V gene. CDR3 residues: CASPPPSGYEQYF. The CDR3, as DNA: TGTGCCAGCCCCCCTCCTTCGGGCTACGAGCAGTACTTC.

The sample holds a few counts of this clone. This chain connects TRBV11-2 to TRBJ2-3; 13 positions match TRBD2. The CDR3 contains 15 residues. Germline assignment: CDR1 SGHAT and CDR2 FQNNGV. J gave up 5 bases and V 5 bases, and 4 bases lay outside the gene matches. In DNA form, the CDR3 reads TGTGCCAGCAGCCCCGGACTAGCGGGAGTAGATACGCAGTATTTT. It codes for CASSPGLAGVDTQYF.

V gene TRBV7-2 combines with J gene TRBJ1-1; D is perhaps TRBD1 (5 bases). Germline V gene data show CDR1 as SGHTA and CDR2 as FQGNSA. V was cut by 5 bases and J by 8 bases, with 15 bases left in between. This CDR3 comprises 13 residues. The DNA for the CDR3 is TGTGCCAGCAGCGCAGGGCGGGGAAACGAAGCTTTCTTT. It specifies CASSAGRGNEAFF.

This clone was picked up one time. The V gene is TRBV2, the J gene TRBJ1-1; D may be TRBD1 (5 bases). V was pared by 5 bases and J by 2 bases, with 21 bases between. Germline V gene lookup returns CDR1 SNHLY and CDR2 FYNNEI. The CDR3 extends over 17 amino acids. CDR3 DNA: TGTGCCAGCAGTTCTACTAGGGGTCGTAGTTTAAACACTGAAGCTTTCTTT. Amino acid sequence: CASSSTRGRSLNTEAFF.

The chain employs TRBV28 and TRBJ1-3; D is uncertain. V dropped 6 bases and J dropped 0 bases, with 3 bases sitting between them. The germline V gene encodes CDR1 MDHEN and CDR2 SYDVKM. This CDR3 has 12 amino acids. The CDR3 loop is CASRVSGNTIYF. DNA of the CDR3: TGTGCCAGCAGGGTCTCTGGAAACACCATATATTTT.

This clone was observed a single time. CDR3 loop: CASSQGQGATADTQYF. CDR3 in DNA: TGTGCCAGCAGTCAAGGACAGGGGGCTACCGCAGATACGCAGTATTTT. The V and J genes are TRBV28 and TRBJ2-3, with TRBD1 identical over 11 bases. This CDR3 has 16 residues. Germline V gives CDR1 MDHEN, CDR2 SYDVKM. V trimming: 5 bases; J trimming: 4 bases; junction bases outside the gene matches: 8.

The chain links TRBV14 to TRBJ2-1, with D possibly called TRBD1 or TRBD2 (5 bases each). The V gene lost 4 bases and the J gene lost 12 bases, with 22 bases spanning the gap. CDR3 length equals 15 residues. CDR1 is SGHDN, CDR2 FVKESK, per germline. The CDR3 protein is CASSPLPAEGFGQFF. The CDR3 DNA follows: TGTGCCAGCAGCCCCCTACCCGCCGAGGGGTTCGGGCAGTTCTTC.

This chain uses TRBV6-5 with TRBJ2-3; no clear D. This CDR3 contains 11 residues. The germline CDR1 and CDR2 sequences are MNHEY and SVGAGI. Between the trimmed V and J ends, which lost 10 bases and 10 bases, there was a span of 15 bases. This chain's CDR3 is CATQRRTSQYF. Here the CDR3 DNA reads TGTGCCACCCAACGTCGAACTTCGCAGTATTTT.

Comment on this clone: The sample has other DNA sequences that encode this CDR3 too. V usage is TRBV2 and J usage is TRBJ2-1; D is unclear. V lost 2 bases and J 7 bases, leaving 3 bases between the germline ends. The CDR3 totals 11 residues. Germline V gene data show CDR1 as SNHLY and CDR2 as FYNNEI. Here the CDR3 DNA reads TGTGCCAGCAGTGAAACAAATGAGCAGTTCTTC. Its translation is CASSETNEQFF.

The count of this clone is one. The gene calls are TRBV15 and TRBJ2-7; D gene unclear. Germline loops: CDR1 LNHNV, CDR2 YYDKDF (reference sequence). V lost 0 bases, J lost 0 bases, and 6 bases lay in between. CDR3 length equals 14 residues. In nucleotides, the CDR3 is TGTGCCACCAGCAGAGATCTGGCCTCCTACGAGCAGTACTTC. Amino acid sequence: CATSRDLASYEQYF.

The V call is TRBV6-5, the J call TRBJ2-2, with a possible D match to TRBD2 (7 bases). V lost 2 bases and J lost 0, with 10 bases in between. Per the germline V gene, CDR1 is MNHEY and CDR2 is SVGAGI. The CDR3 runs to 16 residues. The CDR3 DNA follows: TGTGCCAGCAGTTACAAGGGGGGGGCGAACACCGGGGAGCTGTTTTTT. Translating gives CASSYKGGANTGELFF.

The chain is built from TRBV6-1 and TRBJ2-5; D is unclear. The CDR3 has 16 residues. Germline CDR1 reads MNHNS; CDR2 reads SASEGT. V gave up 1 base and J gave up 5 bases, with 17 bases separating them. Here the CDR3 DNA reads TGTGCCAGCAGTGAAGAGCGAAGTGTTCTCTGGGAGACCCAGTACTTC. Protein sequence: CASSEERSVLWETQYF.

This chain joins TRBV19 and TRBJ1-1; D ambiguous. This CDR3 is built from 15 residues. Trimming cost V 5 bases and J 6 bases, with 19 bases left between them. Per the germline V gene, CDR1 is LNHDA and CDR2 is SQIVND (reference sequence). CDR3 residues: CASSSLRPQRAEAFF. CDR3 sequence (DNA): TGTGCCAGTAGTTCGTTGAGGCCACAGAGGGCTGAAGCTTTCTTT.

The chain carries TRBV27 and TRBJ2-2; the match to TRBD1 covers 9 bases. Per the germline V gene, CDR1 is MNHEY and CDR2 is SMNVEV (reference sequence). Unmatched junction bases numbered 4, after V lost 6 bases and J lost 2 bases. The CDR3 loop spans 15 amino acids. In DNA form, the CDR3 reads TGTGCCAGCAGCTCGGACAGGGGCAACACCGGGGAGCTGTTTTTT. Residues: CASSSDRGNTGELFF.

The genes are TRBV28 and TRBJ1-2, with TRBD1 identical over 9 bases. V shed 4 bases and J 8 bases; nucleotides not matched to a gene: 8. CDR1 is MDHEN and CDR2 is SYDVKM in the germline V gene. This CDR3 is built from 14 residues. The CDR3 DNA reads as TGTGCCAGCAGTTCCAGAGGGACAGGGTTGGGCTACACCTTC. Its translation is CASSSRGTGLGYTF.

This clone was recorded once. The chain employs TRBV4-2 and TRBJ2-7; 9 positions agree with TRBD2. The CDR3 runs 19 residues. Germline CDR1 and CDR2: LGHNA and YNFKEQ. V was pared by 4 bases and J by 6 bases, with 22 bases of the junction left unmatched. Written as DNA, the CDR3 is TGTGCCAGCAGCCGAGCGGGGATGGTAGCGGGAGTCGCATTTGGCGAGCAGTACTTC. Amino acid sequence: CASSRAGMVAGVAFGEQYF.